This T cell receptor (beta chain) was recorded in a study of cytomegalovirus exposure and HLA in healthy donors. Whole-study context: Most donors, 70% to 85% of roughly 400 genotyped, fell in the Caucasian-associated ancestry cluster.

The CDR3 consists of 13 residues. Per germline, CDR1 MNHNS and CDR2 SASEGT. V lost 7 bases and J lost 5, with 12 bases in between. The PCR used 60 Vbeta and 13 Jbeta primers. Method: immunoSEQ multiplex PCR; TCRdb's copy keeps in-frame clones and lacks some. The sample lists over 150,000 clones; approximately 80% were seen once. This clone has a handful of counts. Its target is unknown. Study outcomes and limitations: TCR beta chains numbering more than 150 were designated cytomegalovirus-associated. Fewer N-insertions (relative to the approximately 670-donor mean) were reportedly seen in an Asian-associated ancestry cluster in a later analysis. Likely technical artifact: a cluster of highly shared sequence variants.

The TCR sequence derives from a woman in her thirties in good health and CMV-seronegative. The V and J genes are TRBV6-1 and TRBJ1-5; D might be TRBD1 (6 bases). Sequenced sample: PBMCs. The CDR3 here is CASKDSLHQPQHF. The DNA of the CDR3 is TGTGCCAGCAAGGACAGCCTCCATCAGCCCCAGCATTTT.